This TCR beta chain is drawn from a study of blood T cell repertoires in COVID-19. Germline CDR1 LNHNV, CDR2 YYDKDF (reference sequence). The CDR3 is made up of 18 amino acids. V shed 5 bases, J shed 1 base, and the junction held 9 bases outside the gene matches. Profiled with immunoSEQ multiplex PCR; TCRdb holds only in-frame clones, not every one. Of more than 35,000 clones listed, 79% were seen once; the top ten hold roughly 21%. Input material: peripheral blood. The chain carries TRBV15 and TRBJ2-3; TRBD2 agrees at 13 bases. The receptor was derived from a man in his 70s with acute or convalescent COVID-19. This CDR3 is CATSYRLAGGRGTDTQYF. The CDR3, as DNA: TGTGCCACCAGCTACCGACTAGCGGGAGGCCGTGGCACAGATACGCAGTATTTT. The whole variable domain, filled in from reference TRBV15 and TRBJ2-3, reads DAMVIQNPRYQVTQFGKPVTLSCSQTLNHNVMYWYQQKSSQAPKLLFHYYDKDFNNEADTPDNFQSRRPNTSFCFLDIRSPGLGDTAMYLCATSYRLAGGRGTDTQYFGPGTRLTVL.